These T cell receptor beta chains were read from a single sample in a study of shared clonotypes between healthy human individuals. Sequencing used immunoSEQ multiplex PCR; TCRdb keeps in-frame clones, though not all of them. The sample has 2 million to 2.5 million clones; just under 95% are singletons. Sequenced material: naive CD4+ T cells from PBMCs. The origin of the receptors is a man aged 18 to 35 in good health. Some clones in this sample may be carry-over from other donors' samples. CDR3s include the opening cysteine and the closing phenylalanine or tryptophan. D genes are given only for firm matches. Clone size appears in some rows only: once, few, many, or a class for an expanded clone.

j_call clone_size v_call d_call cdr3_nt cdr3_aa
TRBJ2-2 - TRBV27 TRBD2 TGTGCCAGCAGTCAGCGACTAGCGGGGGGCGGGGAGCTGTTTTTT CASSQRLAGGGELFF
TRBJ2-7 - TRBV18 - TGTGCCAGCTCACCAGGGCGAAGAACCTACGAGCAGTACTTC CASSPGRRTYEQYF
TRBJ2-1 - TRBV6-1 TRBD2 TGTGCCAGCAATGGGGCGGGAGGGGCCGATGAGCAGTTCTTC CASNGAGGADEQFF
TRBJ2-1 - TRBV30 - TGTGCCTGGAGTGTTGAGCGCAGCTCCTACAATGAGCAGTTCTTC CAWSVERSSYNEQFF
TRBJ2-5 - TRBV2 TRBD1 TGTGCCAGCAGAGCAGGGGGCGCGGAGACCCAGTACTTC CASRAGGAETQYF
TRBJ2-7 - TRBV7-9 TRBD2 TGTGCCAGCAGCCCACGGACTAGCGGACTATACGAGCAGTACTTC CASSPRTSGLYEQYF
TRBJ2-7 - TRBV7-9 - TGTGCCAGCAGCTTTTGGTACACAGCCTACGAGCAGTACTTC CASSFWYTAYEQYF
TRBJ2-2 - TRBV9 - TGTGCCAGCAGCGTTTCAGGGGTCACCGGGGAGCTGTTTTTT CASSVSGVTGELFF
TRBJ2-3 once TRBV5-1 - TGCGCCAGCAGCTTGGATTCGGGGTGGGGCACAGATACGCAGTATTTT CASSLDSGWGTDTQYF
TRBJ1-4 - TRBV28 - TGTGCCAGCAGCCCTAGGACAGTTCTTAATGAAAAACTGTTTTTT CASSPRTVLNEKLFF
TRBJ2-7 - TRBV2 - TGTGCCAGCAGTGAAGCGCTTGGAGTTTACTACGAGCAGTACTTC CASSEALGVYYEQYF
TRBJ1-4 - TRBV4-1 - TGCGCCAGCAGCTCCAGAAGCCGAACCCTCTCAACTAATGAAAAACTGTTTTTT CASSSRSRTLSTNEKLFF
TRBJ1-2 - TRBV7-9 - TGTGCCAGCAGCTCGACAGCCCTCGACTATGGCTACACCTTC CASSSTALDYGYTF
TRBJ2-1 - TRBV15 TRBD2 TGTGCCACCAGCAGAGATTTGACTAGCGGTGAGCAGTTCTTC CATSRDLTSGEQFF
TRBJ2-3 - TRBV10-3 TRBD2 TGTGCCATCAGCATGACTAGCGGGAGGGCCACAGGTTTAACAGATACGCAGTATTTT CAISMTSGRATGLTDTQYF
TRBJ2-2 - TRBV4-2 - TGTGCCAGCAGCCACCCGGCGGCAGGGTTAAAGACCGGGGAGCTGTTTTTT CASSHPAAGLKTGELFF
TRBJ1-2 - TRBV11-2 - TGTGCCAGCAGCCCCGGGCGGGGGCTGGGGGGCTACACCTTC CASSPGRGLGGYTF
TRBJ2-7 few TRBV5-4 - TGTGCCAGCAGCTTGGTTCGGGACTCCGAGCAGTACTTC CASSLVRDSEQYF
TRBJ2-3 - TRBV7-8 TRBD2 TGTGCCAGCAGCTTAGCTGGGACTAGCTCCGATACGCAGTATTTT CASSLAGTSSDTQYF
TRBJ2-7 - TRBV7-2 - TGTGCCAGCAGCCGGGTGGCTCTCGAAGCCTACGAGCAGTACTTC CASSRVALEAYEQYF
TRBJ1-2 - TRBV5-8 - TGTGCCAGCAGCCCGCCGTTTTTTAGCGGGTGGGGTAACTATGGCTACACCTTC CASSPPFFSGWGNYGYTF
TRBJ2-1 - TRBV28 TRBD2 TGTGCCAGCAGTTTCGTAGCGGGAGAGAGATACAATGAGCAGTTCTTC CASSFVAGERYNEQFF
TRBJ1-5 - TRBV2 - TGTGCCAGCAGTGTAGGCGATAGCAATCAGCCCCAGCATTTT CASSVGDSNQPQHF
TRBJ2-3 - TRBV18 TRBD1 TGTGCCAGCTCACCCGTGCCGGGCAGGGGGCTGGGAGATACGCAGTATTTT CASSPVPGRGLGDTQYF
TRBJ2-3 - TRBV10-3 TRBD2 TGTGCCATCAGTGTGAGCGGGACGAATTTAGGAGGAGATACGCAGTATTTT CAISVSGTNLGGDTQYF
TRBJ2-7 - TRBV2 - TGTGCCAGCAGTCTAAGCTCCTACGAGCAGTACTTC CASSLSSYEQYF
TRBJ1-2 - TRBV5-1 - TGCGCCAGCAGCCCGGAAGGAGGCTCGTCTGGAGGCTACACCTTC CASSPEGGSSGGYTF
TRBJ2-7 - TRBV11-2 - TGTGCCAGCAGTTTAGCTACAATTGGCCTCAAGGAGCAGTACTTC CASSLATIGLKEQYF
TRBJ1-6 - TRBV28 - TGTGCCAGCAGTGGACCTTTGGATTTTTGGACACCCCTCCACTTT CASSGPLDFWTPLHF
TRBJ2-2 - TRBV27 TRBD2 TGTGCCAGCAGTTTATACTCTCTAGCGGAGACCGGGGAGCTGTTTTTT CASSLYSLAETGELFF
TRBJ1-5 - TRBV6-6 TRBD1 TGTGCCAGCAGTTACTCGACAGGGGATCAGCCCCAGCATTTT CASSYSTGDQPQHF
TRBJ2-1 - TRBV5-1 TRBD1 TGCGCCAGCAGCCTACGGGACAGGGGAAACAATGAGCAGTTCTTC CASSLRDRGNNEQFF